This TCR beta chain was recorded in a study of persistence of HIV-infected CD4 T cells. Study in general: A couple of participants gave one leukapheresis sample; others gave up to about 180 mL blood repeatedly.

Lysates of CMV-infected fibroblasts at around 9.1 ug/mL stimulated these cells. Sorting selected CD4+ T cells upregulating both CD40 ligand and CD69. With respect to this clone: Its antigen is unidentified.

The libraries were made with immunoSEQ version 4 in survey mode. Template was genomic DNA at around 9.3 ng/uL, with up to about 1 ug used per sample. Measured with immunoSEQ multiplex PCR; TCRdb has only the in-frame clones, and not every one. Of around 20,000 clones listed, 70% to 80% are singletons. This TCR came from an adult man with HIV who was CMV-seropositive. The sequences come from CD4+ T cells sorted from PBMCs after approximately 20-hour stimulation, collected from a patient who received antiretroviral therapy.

In DNA, the CDR3 is TGTGCCAGCAGTCCCTCGGACAGGGCTGGAAACACCATATATTTT. Encoded protein: CASSPSDRAGNTIYF. This rearrangement joins TRBV6-5 to TRBJ1-3; the match to TRBD1 covers 8 bases. The CDR3 spans 15 residues. CDR1 is MNHEY and CDR2 is SVGAGI in the germline V gene. V trimming: 5 bases; J trimming: 2 bases; junction bases outside the gene matches: 5.